The sequence of this T cell receptor beta chain was determined in a study of blood T cell repertoires in COVID-19. Study in general: Sources were T cells, B-cell-depleted T cells, or PBMCs; the material itself was cDNA or gDNA.

Using immunoSEQ multiplex PCR, the repertoire was profiled, and TCRdb retains in-frame clones only, with some absent. This sample carries about 160,000 clones, 80% to 90% of them seen once, and the ten largest clones take around 3%. The CDR3 loop spans 14 amino acids. Germline V gene lookup returns CDR1 SNHLY and CDR2 FYNNEI. Trimming shortened V by 5 bases and J by 4 bases, and 12 bases separated the two germline ends. The chain uses TRBV2 and TRBJ2-1; TRBD1 is a possible D gene (6 bases). The receptor was isolated from a man in his sixties with acute or convalescent COVID-19. Sequenced material: peripheral blood. The CDR3 coding sequence is TGTGCCAGCAGTCCTCGGGACACTTACAATGAGCAGTTCTTC. Amino acids: CASSPRDTYNEQFF.